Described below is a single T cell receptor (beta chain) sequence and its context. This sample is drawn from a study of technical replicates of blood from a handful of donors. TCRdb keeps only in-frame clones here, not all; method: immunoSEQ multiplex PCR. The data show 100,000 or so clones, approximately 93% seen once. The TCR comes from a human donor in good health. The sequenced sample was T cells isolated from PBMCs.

For the CDR3, the DNA is TGTGCCAGCAGCGTAGACGCGGGAAGAACCTACAATGAGCAGTTCTTC. Amino acids: CASSVDAGRTYNEQFF. The chain employs TRBV9 and TRBJ2-1, with a weak D call TRBD2 (6 bases). V was pared by 0 bases and J by 2 bases, with 12 bases between. Germline V gene data show CDR1 as SGDLS and CDR2 as YYNGEE. The CDR3 covers 16 residues.